The 30 T cell receptor beta chains below all came from one sample that was sequenced in a study of CXCR4 blockade with PD-1 therapy in pancreatic cancer. Sequencing was performed with immunoSEQ multiplex PCR; in TCRdb, only in-frame clones are kept and a portion is missing. Found here are some 1,200 clones, roughly two fifths of them singletons; the top ten hold roughly 20%. Sequencing was performed on tumor tissue. These receptors all stem from a human donor with pancreatic ductal adenocarcinoma.

V is TRBV15 and J is TRBJ2-3, with 9 bases aligning to TRBD2. Trimming took 0 bases from V and 3 from J; bases not matched to a gene: 7. The CDR3 totals 17 residues. From germline, CDR1 is LNHNV and CDR2 YYDKDF (reference sequence). CDR3 in amino acids: CATSREGLAGRTDTQYF. CDR3 DNA sequence: TGTGCCACCAGCAGAGAAGGGCTAGCGGGGCGGACAGATACGCAGTATTTT.

The chain joins TRBV9 to TRBJ2-3, with 9 nucleotides matching TRBD2. The CDR3 is 15 residues long. The J segment lost 4 bases and the V segment lost 5 bases, leaving 8 bases of the junction unmatched. Germline loops: CDR1 SGDLS, CDR2 YYNGEE. In nucleotides, the CDR3 is TGTGCCAGCAGTGGGCTAGCGGGGCGGGCAGATACGCAGTATTTT. Its translation: CASSGLAGRADTQYF. The full variable domain, its missing parts supplied by reference TRBV9 and TRBJ2-3, is DSGVTQTPKHLITATGQRVTLRCSPRSGDLSVYWYQQSLDQGLQFLIQYYNGEERAKGNILERFSAQQFPDLHSELNLSSLELGDSALYFCASSGLAGRADTQYFGPGTRLTVL.

This chain connects TRBV10-2 to TRBJ2-2, with D hard to call. The CDR3 covers 15 residues. Germline CDR1 is WSHSY and CDR2 is SAAADI. V shed 2 bases and J shed 7 bases, with 14 bases lying between them. This chain's CDR3 is CASSELVGLGGELFF. The CDR3 DNA sequence: TGCGCCAGCAGTGAGCTAGTAGGGCTGGGCGGGGAGCTGTTTTTT.

Here the CDR3 reads CASSTTGVDTEAFF. The CDR3 region has the DNA TGTGCCAGCAGTACCACAGGGGTGGACACTGAAGCTTTCTTT. The rearrangement links TRBV9 to TRBJ1-1; the match to TRBD1 covers 7 bases. CDR3 length: 14 residues. From germline, CDR1 is SGDLS and CDR2 YYNGEE. V dropped 5 bases and J dropped 3; count of bases not matched to a gene: 7.

By share of the sample, this clone is large. The V gene is TRBV9, the J gene TRBJ2-2; weak D call: TRBD2 (6 bases). The CDR3 is 16 residues long. Trimming took 1 base from V and 2 from J, leaving 12 bases between them. Germline CDR1 is SGDLS and CDR2 is YYNGEE. CDR3 residues: CASSVWGDANTGELFF. As DNA, the CDR3 is TGTGCCAGCAGCGTATGGGGGGACGCCAACACCGGGGAGCTGTTTTTT.

A few counts support this clone. This chain connects TRBV25-1 to TRBJ1-1; possible D gene TRBD1, 6 bases. V lost 6 bases and J lost 1, with 6 bases in between. Germline V gives CDR1 MGHDK, CDR2 SYGVNS. The CDR3 totals 12 residues. Here the CDR3 DNA reads TGTGCCAGCAGGACAGGGAACACTGAAGCTTTCTTT. It yields the protein CASRTGNTEAFF.

The genes are TRBV14 and TRBJ1-1; possible D gene TRBD1, 5 bases. The germline V gene has CDR1 SGHDN and CDR2 FVKESK. With 2 bases removed from V and 6 bases from J, the gap between germline ends came to 16 bases. The CDR3 totals 15 residues. The CDR3 bases are TGTGCCAGCAGCCAACATCAGGGTTTAGTGTCTGAAGCTTTCTTT. Translating gives CASSQHQGLVSEAFF.

The sample holds a few counts of this clone. The chain joins TRBV9 to TRBJ2-5; 8 positions agree with TRBD2. Germline V gene data show CDR1 as SGDLS and CDR2 as YYNGEE. J was trimmed by 4 bases and V by 4 bases; bases with no gene match: 12. The CDR3 covers 16 residues. The CDR3 protein is CASSIEGLAGLETQYF. CDR3 coding DNA: TGTGCCAGCAGCATAGAGGGGCTAGCGGGCCTAGAGACCCAGTACTTC.

This clone was counted a few times. The V call is TRBV6-8, the J call TRBJ1-4; D gene ambiguous. Germline lookup yields CDR1 MNHGY and CDR2 SAAAGT. With 7 bases removed from V and 6 bases from J, the gap between germline ends came to 18 bases. The CDR3 consists of 15 residues. The CDR3 loop is CASTGSTGFDEKLFF. CDR3 coding DNA: TGTGCCAGCACTGGGAGCACGGGGTTCGATGAAAAACTGTTTTTT.

This clone was seen a handful of times. V is TRBV30 and J is TRBJ2-5; D tentatively reads TRBD1 or TRBD2 (5 bases each). Per germline, CDR1 GTSNPN and CDR2 SVGIG (reference sequence). Trimming left V 0 bases short and J 4 bases short, with 15 bases between. CDR3 length: 15 residues. The CDR3, as DNA: TGTGCCTGGAGTGTACTTCTGGGGGTCGGAGAGACCCAGTACTTC. It codes for CAWSVLLGVGETQYF.

This clone ranks as medium-sized. The chain couples TRBV9 to TRBJ2-3; either TRBD1 or TRBD2 may supply D (5 bases each). Germline V CDR1 and CDR2: SGDLS, YYNGEE. CDR3 length equals 14 residues. Trimming pared 5 bases from V and 0 bases from J, leaving 10 bases between. Written as DNA, the CDR3 is TGTGCCAGCAGTGTTGAGGGGAGCACAGATACGCAGTATTTT. Its protein product is CASSVEGSTDTQYF.

The chain uses TRBV28 and TRBJ1-1; D is ambiguous. The germline V and J ends were trimmed by 2 bases and 1 base, with 17 bases remaining between them. This CDR3 is built from 17 residues. The germline V gene encodes CDR1 MDHEN and CDR2 SYDVKM. CDR3 in amino acids: CASSLHTNGMANTEAFF. Here the CDR3 DNA reads TGTGCCAGCAGTTTACACACAAACGGGATGGCGAACACTGAAGCTTTCTTT. The variable domain in full, completed from reference TRBV28 and TRBJ1-1, reads DVKVTQSSRYLVKRTGEKVFLECVQDMDHENMFWYRQDPGLGLRLIYFSYDVKMKEKGDIPEGYSVSREKKERFSLILESASTNQTSMYLCASSLHTNGMANTEAFFGQGTRLTVV.

The rearrangement uses TRBV28 and TRBJ1-6; 7 positions match TRBD1. Per the germline V gene, CDR1 is MDHEN and CDR2 is SYDVKM. There are 13 residues in the CDR3. With V trimmed by 7 bases and J by 7 bases, 4 bases remained unmatched. Here the CDR3 DNA reads TGTGCCAGCAATCCACAGGGGAATTCACCCCTCCACTTT. It yields the protein CASNPQGNSPLHF.

V gene TRBV25-1 combines with J gene TRBJ1-1, with D perhaps matching TRBD1 (5 bases). Germline V CDR1 and CDR2: MGHDK, SYGVNS. The CDR3 has 12 residues. Trimming left V 6 bases short and J 2 bases short, with 7 bases between. CDR3 sequence: CASSDRNTEAFF. For the CDR3, the DNA is TGTGCCAGCAGCGACAGAAACACTGAAGCTTTCTTT.

This clone was observed a handful of times. The chain has TRBV9 and TRBJ1-1; D ambiguous. The CDR3 is made up of 12 amino acids. Germline V gives CDR1 SGDLS, CDR2 YYNGEE. Between the trimmed V and J ends, which lost 5 bases and 10 bases, there was a span of 15 bases. CDR3 protein: CASSDRLGRAFF. The CDR3 bases are TGTGCCAGCAGTGACCGACTAGGGAGAGCTTTCTTT.

This clone has only a few counts. The chain links TRBV9 to TRBJ2-2; 7 nucleotides line up with TRBD1. The length of the CDR3 is 15 residues. CDR1 SGDLS and CDR2 YYNGEE come from the germline V gene. Trimming cost V 4 bases and J 0 bases; bases outside gene matches: 3. The CDR3: CASSRDRANTGELFF. The CDR3 DNA is TGTGCCAGCAGCCGAGACAGGGCGAACACCGGGGAGCTGTTTTTT.

Only a few counts were recorded for this clone. This chain joins TRBV6-8 and TRBJ2-7; no definite D call. CDR1 is MNHGY and CDR2 is SAAAGT in the germline V gene. Trimming shortened V by 8 bases and J by 1 base, and 12 bases separated the two germline ends. CDR3 length: 13 amino acids. CDR3 sequence: CASHLDRSYEQYF. CDR3 nucleotide sequence: TGTGCCAGCCATTTGGACCGGTCCTACGAGCAGTACTTC.

The J gene is TRBJ2-7, the V gene TRBV28; D is perhaps TRBD1 (6 bases). The V end was cut by 6 bases, the J end by 5 bases, with 11 bases between. Germline V gene lookup returns CDR1 MDHEN and CDR2 SYDVKM. The CDR3 length is 12 residues. DNA of the CDR3: TGTGCCAGCAGGGGGACAATCCACGAGCAGTACTTC. Its translation is CASRGTIHEQYF.

V usage is TRBV6-8 and J usage is TRBJ1-2; maybe TRBD1 (5 bases). V lost 4 bases, J lost 3 bases, and 15 bases lay in between. CDR1 is MNHGY and CDR2 is SAAAGT in the germline V gene. There are 15 residues in the CDR3. The CDR3 DNA follows: TGTGCCAGCAGTTTGTGGACCCGGGGCCACTATGGCTACACCTTC. Translation: CASSLWTRGHYGYTF.

This clone came up a few times. The rearrangement joins TRBV6-8 to TRBJ1-2; 10 nucleotides agree with TRBD1. V dropped 0 bases and J dropped 6; count of bases not matched to a gene: 4. The CDR3 runs to 15 residues. Germline assignment: CDR1 MNHGY and CDR2 SAAAGT. The CDR3 DNA sequence: TGTGCCAGCAGTTACTCGGTGGACAGGGGGAATGGCTACACCTTC. Translating gives CASSYSVDRGNGYTF.

This clone has only a few counts. V and J are TRBV9 and TRBJ1-1; tentative D call: TRBD1 (6 bases). Trimming took 4 bases from V and 1 from J, leaving 14 bases between them. The CDR3 loop spans 15 amino acids. Germline assignment: CDR1 SGDLS and CDR2 YYNGEE. CDR3 region: CASSTSGTRNTEAFF. The DNA for the CDR3 is TGTGCCAGCAGCACCTCCGGGACACGGAACACTGAAGCTTTCTTT.

This chain joins TRBV11-3 and TRBJ2-5; maybe TRBD1 (6 bases). With 5 bases removed from V and 0 bases from J, the gap between germline ends came to 10 bases. The CDR3 is made up of 14 amino acids. Germline lookup yields CDR1 SGHNT and CDR2 YENEEA. CDR3 protein: CASSTWTDQETQYF. CDR3 in DNA: TGTGCCAGCAGCACCTGGACAGACCAAGAGACCCAGTACTTC.

This clone has a single count. The CDR3 region is CASSIQHSNQPQHF. DNA for the CDR3: TGTGCCAGTAGTATACAGCATAGCAATCAGCCCCAGCATTTT. The chain employs TRBV19 and TRBJ1-5; no clear D. Trimming shortened V by 2 bases and J by 0 bases, and 5 bases separated the two germline ends. The germline CDR1 and CDR2 sequences are LNHDA and SQIVND (reference sequence). The CDR3 has 14 residues.

The chain joins TRBV9 to TRBJ2-5; 8 positions match TRBD1. Germline values: CDR1 SGDLS, CDR2 YYNGEE. The CDR3 contains 15 residues. V gave up 4 bases and J gave up 4 bases; unmatched junction bases: 9. The CDR3 is CASSPQGATRETQYF. As DNA, the CDR3 is TGTGCCAGCAGCCCGCAGGGGGCGACAAGAGAGACCCAGTACTTC.

The chain joins TRBV19 to TRBJ1-4, with 8 bases fitting TRBD1. The germline gives CDR1 LNHDA, CDR2 SQIVND (reference sequence). V shed 7 bases, J shed 5 bases, and the junction held 9 bases outside the gene matches. The length of the CDR3 is 15 residues. CDR3 region: CASNSARTGNEKLFF. The CDR3 coding sequence is TGTGCCAGTAATTCCGCGCGGACAGGGAATGAAAAACTGTTTTTT. Looking up the rest from reference TRBV19 and TRBJ1-4 gives the full variable domain: DGGITQSPKYLFRKEGQNVTLSCEQNLNHDAMYWYRQDPGQGLRLIYYSQIVNDFQKGDIAEGYSVSREKKESFPLTVTSAQKNPTAFYLCASNSARTGNEKLFFGSGTQLSVL.

This clone was seen a few times. The V call is TRBV11-3, the J call TRBJ2-1; 8 bases align to TRBD2. V was pared by 6 bases and J by 6 bases, with 10 bases of the junction left unmatched. The CDR3 runs to 15 residues. CDR1 and CDR2 from the germline V gene are SGHNT and YENEEA. CDR3 sequence reads: CASRSPGLVSNEQFF. The CDR3 nucleotides are TGTGCCAGCAGATCACCGGGACTAGTGTCCAATGAGCAGTTCTTC.

The chain carries TRBV15 and TRBJ2-3, with 9 nucleotides matching TRBD2. Looked up from germline, CDR1 is LNHNV and CDR2 is YYDKDF (reference sequence). This CDR3 is built from 17 residues. V lost 0 bases and J lost 0; bases outside the gene matches: 4. The CDR3 is CATSRDASGDSTDTQYF. CDR3 nucleotide sequence: TGTGCCACCAGCAGAGATGCTAGCGGGGATAGCACAGATACGCAGTATTTT. The variable domain in full, with the rest retrieved from reference TRBV15 and TRBJ2-3, is DAMVIQNPRYQVTQFGKPVTLSCSQTLNHNVMYWYQQKSSQAPKLLFHYYDKDFNNEADTPDNFQSRRPNTSFCFLDIRSPGLGDTAMYLCATSRDASGDSTDTQYFGPGTRLTVL.

The chain has TRBV18 and TRBJ1-1; the D is unclear. V lost 4 bases and J 1 base, leaving 7 bases between the germline ends. The CDR3 is 13 residues long. Germline V gives CDR1 KGHSH, CDR2 LQKENI. The DNA of the CDR3 is TGTGCCAGCTCACTGTGGGAGAACACTGAAGCTTTCTTT. Amino acid sequence: CASSLWENTEAFF.

The chain links TRBV29-1 to TRBJ1-6; a possible D gene is TRBD1 (6 bases). The ends were cut back, 6 bases at V and 4 bases at J, with 10 bases in the middle. This CDR3 region has 13 residues. Germline CDR1 SQVTM, CDR2 ANQGSEA. CDR3 sequence reads: CSVRGGYNSPLHF. The CDR3 nucleotides are TGCAGCGTCCGAGGGGGTTATAATTCACCCCTCCACTTT.

This clone occurred a few times. The chain combines TRBV30 with TRBJ1-1, with D tentatively TRBD1 (6 bases). V was pared by 4 bases and J by 3 bases, with 12 bases between. The CDR3 is made up of 13 amino acids. Per germline, CDR1 GTSNPN and CDR2 SVGIG (reference sequence). Here the CDR3 DNA reads TGTGCCTGGAACCCAGGGGAAGACACTGAAGCTTTCTTT. As protein: CAWNPGEDTEAFF.